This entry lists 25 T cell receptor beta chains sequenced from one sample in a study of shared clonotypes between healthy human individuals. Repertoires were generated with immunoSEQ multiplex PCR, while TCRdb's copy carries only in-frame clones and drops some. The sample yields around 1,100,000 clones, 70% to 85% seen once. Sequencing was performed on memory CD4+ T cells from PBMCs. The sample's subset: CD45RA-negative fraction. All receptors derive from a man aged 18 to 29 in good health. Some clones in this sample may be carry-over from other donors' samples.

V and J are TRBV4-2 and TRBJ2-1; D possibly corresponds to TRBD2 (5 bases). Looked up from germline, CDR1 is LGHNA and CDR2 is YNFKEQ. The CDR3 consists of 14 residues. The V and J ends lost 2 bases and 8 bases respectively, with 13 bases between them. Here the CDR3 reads CASSQYWTVDEQFF. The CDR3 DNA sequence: TGTGCCAGCAGCCAATACTGGACTGTGGATGAGCAGTTCTTC.

The chain's CDR3 is CASSRDRGYWESSYNEQFF. The CDR3 DNA is TGTGCCAGCAGCCGGGACAGGGGATATTGGGAAAGCTCCTACAATGAGCAGTTCTTC. V is TRBV11-1 and J is TRBJ2-1, with 10 nucleotides matching TRBD1. Losses at the gene ends were 5 bases for V and 0 bases for J; bases not matched to a gene: 13. The germline gives CDR1 SGHAT, CDR2 FQDESV (reference sequence). CDR3 length equals 19 residues.

This CDR3 reads CASSLAGSGSRNEQFF. The CDR3 DNA sequence: TGCGCCAGCAGCTTGGCAGGTAGCGGGAGTAGAAATGAGCAGTTCTTC. V is TRBV5-1 and J is TRBJ2-1, with 9 bases fitting TRBD2. V trimming: 0 bases; J trimming: 7 bases; junction bases outside the gene matches: 8. The CDR3 is made up of 16 amino acids. Germline CDR1 is SGHRS and CDR2 is YFSETQ. Full variable domain (rest looked up from reference TRBV5-1 and TRBJ2-1): KAGVTQTPRYLIKTRGQQVTLSCSPISGHRSVSWYQQTPGQGLQFLFEYFSETQRNKGNFPGRFSGRQFSNSRSEMNVSTLELGDSALYLCASSLAGSGSRNEQFFGPGTRLTVL.

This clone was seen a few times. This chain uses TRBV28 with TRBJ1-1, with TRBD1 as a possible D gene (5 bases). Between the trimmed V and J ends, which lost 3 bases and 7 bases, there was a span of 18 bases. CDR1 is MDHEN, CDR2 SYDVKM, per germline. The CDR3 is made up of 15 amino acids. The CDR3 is CASSLVSGAGGEAFF. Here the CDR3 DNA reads TGTGCCAGCAGTTTGGTTTCCGGGGCAGGAGGTGAAGCTTTCTTT.

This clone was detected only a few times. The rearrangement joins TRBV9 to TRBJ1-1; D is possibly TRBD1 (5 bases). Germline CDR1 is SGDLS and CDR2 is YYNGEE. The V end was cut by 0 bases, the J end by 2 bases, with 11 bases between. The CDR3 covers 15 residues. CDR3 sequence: CASSVAPGPNTEAFF. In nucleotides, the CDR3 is TGTGCCAGCAGCGTAGCCCCAGGGCCAAACACTGAAGCTTTCTTT.

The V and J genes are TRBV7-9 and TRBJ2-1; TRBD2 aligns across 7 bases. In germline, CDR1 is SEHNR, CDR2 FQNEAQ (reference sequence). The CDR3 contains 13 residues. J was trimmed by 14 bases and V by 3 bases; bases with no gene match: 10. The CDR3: CASSLTAGAREFF. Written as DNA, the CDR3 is TGTGCCAGCAGCTTGACGGCGGGAGCCCGGGAGTTCTTC.

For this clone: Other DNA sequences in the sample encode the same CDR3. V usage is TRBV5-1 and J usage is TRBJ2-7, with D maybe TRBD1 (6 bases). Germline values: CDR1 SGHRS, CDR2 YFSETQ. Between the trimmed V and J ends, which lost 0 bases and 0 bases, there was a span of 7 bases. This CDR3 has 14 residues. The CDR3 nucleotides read TGCGCCAGCAGCTTGGGCAGGGGCTCCTACGAGCAGTACTTC. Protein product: CASSLGRGSYEQYF.

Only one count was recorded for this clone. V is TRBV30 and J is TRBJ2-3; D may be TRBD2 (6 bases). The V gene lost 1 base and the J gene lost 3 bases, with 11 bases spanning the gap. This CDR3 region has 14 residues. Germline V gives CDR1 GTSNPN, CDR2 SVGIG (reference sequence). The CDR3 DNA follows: TGTGCCTGGAGTGCGGATCGGGGGACAGATACGCAGTATTTT. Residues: CAWSADRGTDTQYF.

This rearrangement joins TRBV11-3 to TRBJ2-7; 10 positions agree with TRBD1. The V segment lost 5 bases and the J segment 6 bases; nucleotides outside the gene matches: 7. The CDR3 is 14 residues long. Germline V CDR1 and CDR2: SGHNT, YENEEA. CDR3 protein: CASSPGQGIAEQYF. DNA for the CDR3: TGTGCCAGCAGCCCGGGACAGGGGATTGCCGAGCAGTACTTC.

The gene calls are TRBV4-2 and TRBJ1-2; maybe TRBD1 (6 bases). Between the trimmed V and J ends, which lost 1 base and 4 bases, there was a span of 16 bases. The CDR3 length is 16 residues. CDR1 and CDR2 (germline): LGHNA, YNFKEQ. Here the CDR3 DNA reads TGTGCCAGCAGCCAAGGGGGGGCAGGGGCACTCTATGGCTACACCTTC. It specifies CASSQGGAGALYGYTF.

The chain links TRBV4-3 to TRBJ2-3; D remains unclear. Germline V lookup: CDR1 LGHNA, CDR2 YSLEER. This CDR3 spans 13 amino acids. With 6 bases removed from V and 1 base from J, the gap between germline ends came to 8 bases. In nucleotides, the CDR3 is TGCGCCAGCAGAGCGTTGGGCACAGATACGCAGTATTTT. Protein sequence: CASRALGTDTQYF.

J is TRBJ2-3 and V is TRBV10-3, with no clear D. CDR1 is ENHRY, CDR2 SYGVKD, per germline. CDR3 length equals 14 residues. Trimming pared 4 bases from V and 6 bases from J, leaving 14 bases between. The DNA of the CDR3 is TGTGCCATCAGTGTGACGGGTTTCGAGGATACGCAGTATTTT. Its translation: CAISVTGFEDTQYF.

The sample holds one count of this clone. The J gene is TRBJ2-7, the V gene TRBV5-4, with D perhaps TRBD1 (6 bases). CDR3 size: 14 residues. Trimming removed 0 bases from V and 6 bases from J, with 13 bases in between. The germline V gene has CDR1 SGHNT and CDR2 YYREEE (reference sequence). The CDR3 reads CASSLDRVGGEQYF. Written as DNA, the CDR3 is TGTGCCAGCAGCTTGGACAGGGTCGGAGGCGAGCAGTACTTC.

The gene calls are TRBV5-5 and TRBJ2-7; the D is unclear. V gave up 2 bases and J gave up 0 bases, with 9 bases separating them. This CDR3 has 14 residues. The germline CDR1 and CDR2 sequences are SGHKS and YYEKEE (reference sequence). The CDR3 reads CASSFFANSYEQYF. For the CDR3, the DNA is TGTGCCAGCAGCTTTTTCGCAAACTCCTACGAGCAGTACTTC. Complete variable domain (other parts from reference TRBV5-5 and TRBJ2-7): DAGVTQSPTHLIKTRGQQVTLRCSPISGHKSVSWYQQVLGQGPQFIFQYYEKEERGRGNFPDRFSARQFPNYSSELNVNALLLGDSALYLCASSFFANSYEQYFGPGTRLTVT.

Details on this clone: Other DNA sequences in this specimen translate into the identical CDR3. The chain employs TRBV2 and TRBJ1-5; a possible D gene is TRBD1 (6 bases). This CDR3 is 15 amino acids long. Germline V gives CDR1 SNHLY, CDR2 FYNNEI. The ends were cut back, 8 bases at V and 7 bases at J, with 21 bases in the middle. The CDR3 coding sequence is TGTGCCAGCGGAAAAAACAGGGAGAAAACACAGCCCCAGCATTTT. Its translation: CASGKNREKTQPQHF. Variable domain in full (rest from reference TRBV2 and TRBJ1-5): EPEVTQTPSHQVTQMGQEVILRCVPISNHLYFYWYRQILGQKVEFLVSFYNNEISEKSEIFDDQFSVERPDGSNFTLKIRSTKLEDSAMYFCASGKNREKTQPQHFGDGTRLSIL.

The CDR3 nucleotides are TGTGCCAGCACCAATGGTCCGGGGACAGGGACCTACGAGCAGTACTTC. Protein product: CASTNGPGTGTYEQYF. The chain recombines TRBV5-6 with TRBJ2-7; 9 bases agree with TRBD1. The CDR3 runs 16 residues. Trimming cost V 6 bases and J 2 bases; bases outside gene matches: 12. Germline V gives CDR1 SGHDT, CDR2 YYEEEE.

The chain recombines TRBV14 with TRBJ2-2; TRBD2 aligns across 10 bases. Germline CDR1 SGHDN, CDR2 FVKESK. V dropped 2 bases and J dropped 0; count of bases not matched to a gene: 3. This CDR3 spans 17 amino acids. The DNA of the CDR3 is TGTGCCAGCAGCCAACGGACTAGCGGAGCGAACACCGGGGAGCTGTTTTTT. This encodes CASSQRTSGANTGELFF.

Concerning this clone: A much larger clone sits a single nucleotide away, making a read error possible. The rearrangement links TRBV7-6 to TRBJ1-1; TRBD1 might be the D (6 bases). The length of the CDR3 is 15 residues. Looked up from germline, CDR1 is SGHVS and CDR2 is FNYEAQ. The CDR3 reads CVSSSGAAANTEAFF. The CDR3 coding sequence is TGTGTCAGCAGCTCAGGGGCGGCTGCTAACACTGAAGCTTTCTTT.

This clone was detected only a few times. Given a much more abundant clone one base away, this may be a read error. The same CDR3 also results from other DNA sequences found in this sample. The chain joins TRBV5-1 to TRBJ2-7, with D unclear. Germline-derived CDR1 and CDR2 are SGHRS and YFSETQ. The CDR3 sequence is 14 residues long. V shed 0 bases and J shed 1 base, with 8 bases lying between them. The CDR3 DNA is TGCGCCAGCAGCTTGGCGGCAGCGTCCTACGAGCAGTACTTC. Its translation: CASSLAAASYEQYF. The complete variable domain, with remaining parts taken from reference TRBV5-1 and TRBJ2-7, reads KAGVTQTPRYLIKTRGQQVTLSCSPISGHRSVSWYQQTPGQGLQFLFEYFSETQRNKGNFPGRFSGRQFSNSRSEMNVSTLELGDSALYLCASSLAAASYEQYFGPGTRLTVT.

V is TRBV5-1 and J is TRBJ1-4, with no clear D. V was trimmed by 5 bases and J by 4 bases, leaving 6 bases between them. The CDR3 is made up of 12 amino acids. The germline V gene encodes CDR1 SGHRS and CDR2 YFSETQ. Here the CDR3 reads CASRANNEKLFF. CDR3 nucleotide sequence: TGCGCCAGCAGGGCGAATAATGAAAAACTGTTTTTT. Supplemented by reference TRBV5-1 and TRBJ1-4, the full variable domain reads KAGVTQTPRYLIKTRGQQVTLSCSPISGHRSVSWYQQTPGQGLQFLFEYFSETQRNKGNFPGRFSGRQFSNSRSEMNVSTLELGDSALYLCASRANNEKLFFGSGTQLSVL.

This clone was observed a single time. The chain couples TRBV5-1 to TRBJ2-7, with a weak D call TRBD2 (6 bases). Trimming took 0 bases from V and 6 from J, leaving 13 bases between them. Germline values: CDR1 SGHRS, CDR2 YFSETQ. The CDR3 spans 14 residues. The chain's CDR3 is CASSLELPGGEQYF. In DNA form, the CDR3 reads TGCGCCAGCAGCTTGGAGCTTCCCGGGGGCGAGCAGTACTTC.

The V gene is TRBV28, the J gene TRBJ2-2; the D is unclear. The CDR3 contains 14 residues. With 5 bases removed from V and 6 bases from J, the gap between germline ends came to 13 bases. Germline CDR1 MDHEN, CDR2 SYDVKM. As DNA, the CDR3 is TGTGCCAGCAGTAACACTGGGCTGTCCGGGGAGCTGTTTTTT. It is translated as CASSNTGLSGELFF.

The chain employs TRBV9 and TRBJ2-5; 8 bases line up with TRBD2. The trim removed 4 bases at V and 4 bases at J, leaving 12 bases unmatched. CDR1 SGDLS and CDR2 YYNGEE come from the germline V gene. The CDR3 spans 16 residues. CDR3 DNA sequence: TGTGCCAGCAGCTTCTCTTTCCGAGCGGGAGCAGAGACCCAGTACTTC. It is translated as CASSFSFRAGAETQYF.

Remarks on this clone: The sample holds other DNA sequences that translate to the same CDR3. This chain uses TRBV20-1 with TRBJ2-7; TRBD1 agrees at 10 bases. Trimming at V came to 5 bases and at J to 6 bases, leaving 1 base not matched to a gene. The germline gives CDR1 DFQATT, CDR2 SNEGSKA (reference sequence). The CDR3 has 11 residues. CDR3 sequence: CSAWDRGEQYF. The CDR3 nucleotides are TGCAGTGCTTGGGACAGGGGCGAGCAGTACTTC.

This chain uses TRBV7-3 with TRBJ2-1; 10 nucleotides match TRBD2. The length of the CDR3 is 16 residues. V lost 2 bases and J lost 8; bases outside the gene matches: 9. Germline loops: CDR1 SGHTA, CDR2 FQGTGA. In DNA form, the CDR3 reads TGTGCCAGCAGCTTATACCGGGCTAGCGGGAGTTATGAGCAGTTCTTC. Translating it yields CASSLYRASGSYEQFF.